The entry that follows covers one T cell receptor (beta chain) sequence. Its antigen is not known. The data originate from a study of PD-1 blockade in classical Hodgkin lymphoma. Findings and limits, study-wide: Complete responders had baseline diversity similar to newly diagnosed patients.

CDR3 size: 14 residues. Trimming left V 5 bases short and J 1 base short, with 11 bases between. CDR1 SGHTA and CDR2 FQGNSA come from the germline V gene. With no exception, relapse followed autologous stem cell transplantation in all patients, and brentuximab vedotin exposure varied. Repertoires were generated with immunoSEQ multiplex PCR, while TCRdb's copy carries only in-frame clones and drops some. The sample lists about 20,000 clones, roughly 73% seen once, with around a quarter in the top ten. The source was peripheral blood mononuclear cells (PBMCs), collected before the second cycle of nivolumab. The receptor was isolated from a human donor with classical Hodgkin lymphoma. The V and J genes are TRBV7-2 and TRBJ1-1; D gene ambiguous. The CDR3 DNA reads TGTGCCAGCAGCCTGGACCCGGGGAACACTGAAGCTTTCTTT. It specifies CASSLDPGNTEAFF.